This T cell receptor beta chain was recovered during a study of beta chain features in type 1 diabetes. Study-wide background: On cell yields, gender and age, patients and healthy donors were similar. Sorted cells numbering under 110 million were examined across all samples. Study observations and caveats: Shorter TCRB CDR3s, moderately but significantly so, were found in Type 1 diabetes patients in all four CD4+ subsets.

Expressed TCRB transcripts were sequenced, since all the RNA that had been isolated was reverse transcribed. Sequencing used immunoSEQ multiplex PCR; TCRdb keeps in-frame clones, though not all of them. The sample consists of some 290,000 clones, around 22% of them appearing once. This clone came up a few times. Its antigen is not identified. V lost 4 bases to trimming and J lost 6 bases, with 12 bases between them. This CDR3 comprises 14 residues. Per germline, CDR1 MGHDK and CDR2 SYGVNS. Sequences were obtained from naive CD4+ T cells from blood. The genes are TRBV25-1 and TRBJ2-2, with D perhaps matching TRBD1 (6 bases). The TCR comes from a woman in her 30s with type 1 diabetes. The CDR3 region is CASSVAGAAGELFF. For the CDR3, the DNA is TGTGCCAGCAGTGTTGCAGGGGCGGCCGGGGAGCTGTTTTTT.